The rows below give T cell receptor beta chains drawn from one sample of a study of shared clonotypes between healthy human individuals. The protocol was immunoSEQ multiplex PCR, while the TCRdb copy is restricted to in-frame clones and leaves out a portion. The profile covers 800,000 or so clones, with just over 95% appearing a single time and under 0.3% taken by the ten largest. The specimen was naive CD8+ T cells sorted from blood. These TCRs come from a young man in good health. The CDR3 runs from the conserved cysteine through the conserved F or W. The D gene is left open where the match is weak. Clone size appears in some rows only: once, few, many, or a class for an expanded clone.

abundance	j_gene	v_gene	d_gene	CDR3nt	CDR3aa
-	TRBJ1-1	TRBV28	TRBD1	TGTGCCAGCAGGGACAGGGGGAACACTGAAGCTTTCTTT	CASRDRGNTEAFF
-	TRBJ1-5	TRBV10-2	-	TGCGCCAGCAATCAGGTTAGGAATCAGCCCCAGCATTTT	CASNQVRNQPQHF
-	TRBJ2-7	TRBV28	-	TGTGCCAGCAGTGGGGGATACAAATCCTACGAGCAGTACTTC	CASSGGYKSYEQYF
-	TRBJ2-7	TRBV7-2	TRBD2	TGTGCCAGCAGCTCACCGAGCGGGAACCCCTACGAGCAGTACTTC	CASSSPSGNPYEQYF
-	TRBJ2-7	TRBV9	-	TGTGCCAGCAGCGTCGACAGCGCCTACGAGCAGTACTTC	CASSVDSAYEQYF
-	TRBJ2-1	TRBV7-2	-	TGTGCCAGCAGCTTAAACAGGGAGGCCTACAATGAGCAGTTCTTC	CASSLNREAYNEQFF
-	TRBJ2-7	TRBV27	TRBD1	TGTGCCAGCAGTTTTACAGGGGGACGCGAGCAGTACTTC	CASSFTGGREQYF
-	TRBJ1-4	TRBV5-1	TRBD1	TGCGCCAGCAGCCCGGGGACAGGAGACCTCCTCTTTGATGAAAAACTGTTTTTT	CASSPGTGDLLFDEKLFF
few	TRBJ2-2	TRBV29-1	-	TGCAGCGTTGAGACGGCGAACACCGGGGAGCTGTTTTTT	CSVETANTGELFF
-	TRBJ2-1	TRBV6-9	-	TGTGCCAGGGGGGCGTTGCGAACATTCAATGAGCAGTTCTTC	CARGALRTFNEQFF
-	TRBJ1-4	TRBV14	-	TGTGCCAGCAGCCAACGTGGACGATCAACTAATGAAAAACTGTTTTTT	CASSQRGRSTNEKLFF
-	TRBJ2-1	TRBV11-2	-	TGTGCCAGCAGCTCCGAGGACCCCTTTTACAATGAGCAGTTCTTC	CASSSEDPFYNEQFF
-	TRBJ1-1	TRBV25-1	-	TGTGCCAGCAGTCCTAACGGGAGGCCTGAAGCTTTCTTT	CASSPNGRPEAFF
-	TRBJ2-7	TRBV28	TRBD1	TGTGCCAGCAGGACTTTAAGGATCGGGACAGGGCCGTCCTACGAGCAGTACTTC	CASRTLRIGTGPSYEQYF
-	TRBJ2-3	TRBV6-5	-	TGTGCCAGCACTTCGCGATTAGGGGATACGCAGTATTTT	CASTSRLGDTQYF
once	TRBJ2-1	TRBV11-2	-	TGTGCCAGCAGGGGAAGCTACAATGAGCAGTTCTTC	CASRGSYNEQFF
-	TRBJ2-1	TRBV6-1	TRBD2	TGTGCCAGCAGTGAACGATATAATGTTGTACGGGGGGTTAACAATGAGCAGTTCTTC	CASSERYNVVRGVNNEQFF
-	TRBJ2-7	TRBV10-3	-	TGTGCCATCAGTGAGGGGGGTTACGAGCAGTACTTC	CAISEGGYEQYF
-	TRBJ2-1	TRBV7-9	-	TGTGCCAGCAGCCTTCAAGGGGGTAACGCTTACAATGAGCAGTTCTTC	CASSLQGGNAYNEQFF
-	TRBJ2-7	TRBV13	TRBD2	TGTGCCAGCAGCACACGGGACTACTCCTACGAGCAGTACTTC	CASSTRDYSYEQYF
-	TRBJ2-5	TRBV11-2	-	TGTGCCAGCAGCCAGGTGGCGATCCAAGAGACCCAGTACTTC	CASSQVAIQETQYF
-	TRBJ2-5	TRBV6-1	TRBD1	TGTGCCAGCAGTGCCCGAAGAGGGAAGGGGACAGTACAAGAGACCCAGTACTTC	CASSARRGKGTVQETQYF
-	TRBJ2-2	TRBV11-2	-	TGTGCCAGCAGCTCACGCTCGCGGAGCCGGAACACCGGGGAGCTGTTTTTT	CASSSRSRSRNTGELFF
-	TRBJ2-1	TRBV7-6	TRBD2	TGTGCCAGCAGCCTACTAGCGGGAGGGAACAATGAGCAGTTCTTC	CASSLLAGGNNEQFF
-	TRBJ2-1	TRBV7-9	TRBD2	TGTGCCAGCAGCCCAGAGGGGACTAGCGCCTACAATGAGCAGTTCTTC	CASSPEGTSAYNEQFF
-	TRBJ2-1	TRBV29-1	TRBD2	TGCAGCGTTGAGAGACTAGCGGGAGGGAATCGGGTTACGGGCAATGAGCAGTTCTTC	CSVERLAGGNRVTGNEQFF
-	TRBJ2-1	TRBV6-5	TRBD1	TGTGCCAGCAGTTACTCGGGGCAGGGGGTAGACAATGAGCAGTTCTTC	CASSYSGQGVDNEQFF
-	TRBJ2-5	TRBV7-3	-	TGTGCCAGCAGCTTAAGAAGTTCCGGGGAGACCCAGTACTTC	CASSLRSSGETQYF
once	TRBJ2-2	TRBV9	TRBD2	TGTGCCAGCAGCGCTAGCGGGAGGGCCACCGGGGAGCTGTTTTTT	CASSASGRATGELFF
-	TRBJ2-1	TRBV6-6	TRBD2	TGTGCCAGTCACTTACTAGCGCCGAGCTCCTACAATGAGCAGTTCTTC	CASHLLAPSSYNEQFF
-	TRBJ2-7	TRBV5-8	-	TGTGCCAGCAGCTTAGGTCGGGAGATAATCTACGAGCAGTACTTC	CASSLGREIIYEQYF
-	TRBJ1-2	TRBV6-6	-	TGTGCCAGCAGTTCCGGGGGTAATGGCTACACCTTC	CASSSGGNGYTF
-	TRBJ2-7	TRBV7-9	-	TGTGCCAGCAGCTCCGACTACGAGCAGTACTTC	CASSSDYEQYF
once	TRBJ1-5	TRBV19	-	TGTGCCAGTAGGCGGGGTGGCCAGCCCCAGCATTTT	CASRRGGQPQHF
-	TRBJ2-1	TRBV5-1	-	TGCGCCAGCAGTGGCGAGAGGGATGAGCAGTTCTTC	CASSGERDEQFF
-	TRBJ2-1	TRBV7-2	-	TGTGCCAGCAGCTTACCTAGCGCGACGATTCGTGCCGTACAGTTCTTC	CASSLPSATIRAVQFF
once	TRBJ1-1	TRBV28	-	TGTGCCAGCAGGCCTCGGGGATGGGAGAACACTGAAGCTTTCTTT	CASRPRGWENTEAFF
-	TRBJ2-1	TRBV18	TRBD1	TGTGCCAGCTCACCTCCAGGGGGTTGGTTCTACAATGAGCAGTTCTTC	CASSPPGGWFYNEQFF
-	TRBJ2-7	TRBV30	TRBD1	TGTGCCTGGAGCGGCCGGGACAGGGCGTTCTACGAGCAGTACTTC	CAWSGRDRAFYEQYF
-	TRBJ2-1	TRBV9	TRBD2	TGTGCCAGCAGCGTAGGGTCCTCCTTAGCGGGAGAAAATGAGCAGTTCTTC	CASSVGSSLAGENEQFF
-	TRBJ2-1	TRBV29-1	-	TGCAGCGGCGAAGGTCCCGGACCGTCCTACAATGAGCAGTTCTTC	CSGEGPGPSYNEQFF
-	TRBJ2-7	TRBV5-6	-	TGTGCCAGCAGCTTGGCAGGCATGGTACGCGAGCAGTACTTC	CASSLAGMVREQYF
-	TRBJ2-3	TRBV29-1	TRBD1	TGCAGCGTTGCGGGACAGGAGACTACAGATACGCAGTATTTT	CSVAGQETTDTQYF
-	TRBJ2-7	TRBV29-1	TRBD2	TGCAGCGTTGAATGGTCTAGCGGGAGGATCTACGAGCAGTACTTC	CSVEWSSGRIYEQYF
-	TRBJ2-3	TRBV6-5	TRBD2	TGTGCCAGCGGCGCGGGAGTGGGGACAGATACGCAGTATTTT	CASGAGVGTDTQYF
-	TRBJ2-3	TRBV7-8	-	TGTGCCAGCAGCTTATCCCCAGATGTGGATACGCAGTATTTT	CASSLSPDVDTQYF
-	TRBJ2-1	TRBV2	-	TGTGCCAGCAGTGAAAGTGGGAGAGACACCTACAATGAGCAGTTCTTC	CASSESGRDTYNEQFF
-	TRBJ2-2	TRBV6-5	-	TGTGCCAGCAGTTACAGTGTAGCCGCGAACACCGGGGAGCTGTTTTTT	CASSYSVAANTGELFF
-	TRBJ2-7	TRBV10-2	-	TGCGCCAGCAGTGAGAGGGTGTTGGACTACGAGCAGTACTTC	CASSERVLDYEQYF
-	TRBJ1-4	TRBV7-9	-	TGTGCCAGCAGCTCGTCAACTAATGAAAAACTGTTTTTT	CASSSSTNEKLFF
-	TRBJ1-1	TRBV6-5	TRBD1	TGTGCCAGCAGATCCGGGACAGTAACTGAAGCTTTCTTT	CASRSGTVTEAFF
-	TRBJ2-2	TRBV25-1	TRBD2	TGTGCCAGCAGTGACCCCGGACTAGCGGGAACCGGGGAGCTGTTTTTT	CASSDPGLAGTGELFF
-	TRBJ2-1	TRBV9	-	TGTGCCAGCAGCGCGGGAGCATTAGACAATGAGCAGTTCTTC	CASSAGALDNEQFF
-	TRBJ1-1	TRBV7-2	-	TGTGCCAGCAGCTTGTACAGCTCCATGAACACTGAAGCTTTCTTT	CASSLYSSMNTEAFF
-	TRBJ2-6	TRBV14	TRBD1	TGTGCCAGCAGCGTCGGGACAGGGCTTCACTCTGGGGCCAACGTCCTGACTTTC	CASSVGTGLHSGANVLTF
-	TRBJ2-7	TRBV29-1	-	TGCAGCGTTGTCCCGGCAGGGGCCTACGAGCAGTACTTC	CSVVPAGAYEQYF
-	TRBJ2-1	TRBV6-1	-	TGTGCCAGCAGTGAGGACTACCCCGGGATCGATGAGCAGTTCTTC	CASSEDYPGIDEQFF
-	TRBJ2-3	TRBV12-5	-	TGTGCTAGTGGTTTGCCAAATTCAGATACGCAGTATTTT	CASGLPNSDTQYF
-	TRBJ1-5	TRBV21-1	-	TGTGCCAGCAGCCACTACATTCAGGACCGGCCCCAGCATTTT	CASSHYIQDRPQHF
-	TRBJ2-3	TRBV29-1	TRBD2	TGCAGCGTTCCCCCCCTAGCGGGAGGGCCGGGGAAAAACACAGATACGCAGTATTTT	CSVPPLAGGPGKNTDTQYF